Reported below is one T cell receptor (beta chain). The antigen is undetermined. The method was immunoSEQ multiplex PCR; TCRdb's version includes in-frame clones alone and lacks a portion of them. This sample carries roughly 130,000 clones, just under 95% of them seen once, and the ten largest clones take approximately 0.022%. The data are from a study of human thymus T cells. V was cut by 2 bases and J by 8 bases, with 18 bases left in between. The CDR3 runs 14 residues. Per the germline V gene, CDR1 is GTSNPN and CDR2 is SVGIG (reference sequence). Thymic resections from corrective heart surgery supplied the tissue. Donor material was obtained from healthy Finnish infants undergoing corrective surgery for congenital heart defects. Study results and limitations: Repertoires sampled from thymus and blood appeared biased in V and J gene usage. Related studies found that unrelated individuals share highly overlapping thymic repertoires.

The chain employs TRBV30 and TRBJ1-2; D remains unclear. Sequences were obtained from thymus tissue. The TCR sequence derives from a boy in the first two years of life with a congenital heart defect but otherwise immunologically healthy. The CDR3 sequence: CAWSSHEHKDGYTF. The CDR3 coding sequence is TGTGCCTGGAGTTCACACGAACACAAAGACGGCTACACCTTC.